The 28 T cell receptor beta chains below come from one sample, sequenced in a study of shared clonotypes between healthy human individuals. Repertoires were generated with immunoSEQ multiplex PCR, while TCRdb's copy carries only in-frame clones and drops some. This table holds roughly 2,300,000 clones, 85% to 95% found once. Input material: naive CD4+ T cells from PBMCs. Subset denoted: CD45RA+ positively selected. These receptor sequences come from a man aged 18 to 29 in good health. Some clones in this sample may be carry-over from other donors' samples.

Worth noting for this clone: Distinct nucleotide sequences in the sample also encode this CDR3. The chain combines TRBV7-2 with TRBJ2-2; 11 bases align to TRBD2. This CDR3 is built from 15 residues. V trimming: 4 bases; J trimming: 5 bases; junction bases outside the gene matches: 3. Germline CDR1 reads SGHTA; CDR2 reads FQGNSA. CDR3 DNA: TGTGCCAGCAGCTCCGGACTAGCGGGTACCGGGGAGCTGTTTTTT. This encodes CASSSGLAGTGELFF.

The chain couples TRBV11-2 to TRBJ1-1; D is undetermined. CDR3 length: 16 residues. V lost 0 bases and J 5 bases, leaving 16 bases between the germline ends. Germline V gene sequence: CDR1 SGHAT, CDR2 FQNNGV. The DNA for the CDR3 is TGTGCCAGCAGCTTAGACACAGTGCGTTTTGGGACTGAAGCTTTCTTT. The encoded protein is CASSLDTVRFGTEAFF.

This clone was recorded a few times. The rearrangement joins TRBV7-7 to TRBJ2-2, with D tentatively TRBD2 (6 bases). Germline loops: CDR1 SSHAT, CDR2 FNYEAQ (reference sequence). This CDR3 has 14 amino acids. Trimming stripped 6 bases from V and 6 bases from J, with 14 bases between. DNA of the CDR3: TGTGCCAGCAGTTCGCGGAGGGTGGCCGGGGAGCTGTTTTTT. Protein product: CASSSRRVAGELFF.

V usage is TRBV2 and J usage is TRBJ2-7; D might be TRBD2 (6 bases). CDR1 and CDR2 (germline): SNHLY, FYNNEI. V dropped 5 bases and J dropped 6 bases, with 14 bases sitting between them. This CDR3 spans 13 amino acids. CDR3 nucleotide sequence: TGTGCCAGCAGTAATCCAGACGGGAGCGAGCAGTACTTC. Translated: CASSNPDGSEQYF.

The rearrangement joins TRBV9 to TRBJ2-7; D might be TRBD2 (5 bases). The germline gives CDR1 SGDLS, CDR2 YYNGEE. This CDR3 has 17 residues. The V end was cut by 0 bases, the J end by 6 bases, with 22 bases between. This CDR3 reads CASSVEEGTLSDTEQYF. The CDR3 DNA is TGTGCCAGCAGCGTAGAAGAGGGAACCCTGAGTGACACCGAGCAGTACTTC.

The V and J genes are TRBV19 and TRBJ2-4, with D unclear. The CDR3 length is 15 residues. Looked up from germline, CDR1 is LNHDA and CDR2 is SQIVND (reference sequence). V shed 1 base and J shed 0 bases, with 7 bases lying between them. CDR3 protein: CASSIVGRAKNIQYF. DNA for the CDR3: TGTGCCAGTAGTATAGTGGGCAGAGCCAAAAACATTCAGTACTTC.

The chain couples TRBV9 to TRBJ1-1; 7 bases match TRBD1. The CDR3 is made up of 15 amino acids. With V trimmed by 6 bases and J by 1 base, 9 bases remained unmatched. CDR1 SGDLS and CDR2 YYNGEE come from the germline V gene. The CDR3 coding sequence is TGTGCCAGCACTCGGACAGGAAATACGAACACTGAAGCTTTCTTT. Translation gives CASTRTGNTNTEAFF.

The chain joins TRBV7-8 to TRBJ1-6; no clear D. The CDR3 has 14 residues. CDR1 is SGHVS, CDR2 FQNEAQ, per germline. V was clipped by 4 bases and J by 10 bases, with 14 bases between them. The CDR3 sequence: CASSSDSRGSPLHF. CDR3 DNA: TGTGCCAGCAGCTCCGACTCTCGGGGATCACCCCTCCACTTT.

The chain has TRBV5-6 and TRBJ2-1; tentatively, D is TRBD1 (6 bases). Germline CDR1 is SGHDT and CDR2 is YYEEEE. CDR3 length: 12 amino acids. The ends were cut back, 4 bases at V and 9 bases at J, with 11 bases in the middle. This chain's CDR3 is CASSTGQFEQFF. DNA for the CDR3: TGTGCCAGCAGCACCGGACAGTTTGAGCAGTTCTTC.

The CDR3 coding sequence is TGTGCCAGCAGTTTACCCCTAGGGTTTAGTAGCGGGAGGGGCCGGGGGGTCAATGAGCAGTTCTTC. Its translation: CASSLPLGFSSGRGRGVNEQFF. The J gene is TRBJ2-1, the V gene TRBV28; 11 nucleotides align to TRBD2. This CDR3 spans 22 amino acids. Germline CDR1 is MDHEN and CDR2 is SYDVKM. The trim removed 2 bases at V and 6 bases at J, leaving 24 bases unmatched.

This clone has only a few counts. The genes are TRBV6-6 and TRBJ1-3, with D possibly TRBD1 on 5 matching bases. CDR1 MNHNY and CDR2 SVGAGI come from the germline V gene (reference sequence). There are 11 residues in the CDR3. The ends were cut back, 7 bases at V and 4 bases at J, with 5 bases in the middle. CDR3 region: CASTGGNTIYF. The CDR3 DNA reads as TGTGCCAGCACAGGGGGAAACACCATATATTTT.

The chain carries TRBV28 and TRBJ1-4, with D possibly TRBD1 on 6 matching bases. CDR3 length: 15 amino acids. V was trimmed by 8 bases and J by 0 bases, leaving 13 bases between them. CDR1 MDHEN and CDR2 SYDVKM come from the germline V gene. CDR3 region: CASLKGGSTNEKLFF. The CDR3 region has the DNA TGTGCCAGCCTAAAAGGGGGTTCAACTAATGAAAAACTGTTTTTT.

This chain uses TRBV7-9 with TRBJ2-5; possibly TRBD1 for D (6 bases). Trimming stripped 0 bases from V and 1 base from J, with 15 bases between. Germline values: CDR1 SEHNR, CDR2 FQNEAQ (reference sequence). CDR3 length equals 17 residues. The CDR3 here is CASSLALGAIGQETQYF. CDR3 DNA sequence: TGTGCCAGCAGCTTAGCGCTGGGGGCGATTGGCCAAGAGACCCAGTACTTC. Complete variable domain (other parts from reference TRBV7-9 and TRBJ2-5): DTGVSQNPRHKITKRGQNVTFRCDPISEHNRLYWYRQTLGQGPEFLTYFQNEAQLEKSRLLSDRFSAERPKGSFSTLEIQRTEQGDSAMYLCASSLALGAIGQETQYFGPGTRLLVL.

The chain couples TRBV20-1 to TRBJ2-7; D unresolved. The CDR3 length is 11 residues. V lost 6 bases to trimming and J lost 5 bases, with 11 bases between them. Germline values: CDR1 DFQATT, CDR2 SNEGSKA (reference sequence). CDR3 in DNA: TGCAGTGCCCGAGGCAGGAACGAGCAGTACTTC. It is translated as CSARGRNEQYF.

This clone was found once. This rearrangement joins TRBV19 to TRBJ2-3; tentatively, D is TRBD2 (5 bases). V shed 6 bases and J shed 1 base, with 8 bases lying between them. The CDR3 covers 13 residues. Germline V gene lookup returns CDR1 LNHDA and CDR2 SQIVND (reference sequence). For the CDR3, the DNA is TGTGCCAGTAGCAATAGCGGCACAGATACGCAGTATTTT. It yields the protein CASSNSGTDTQYF.

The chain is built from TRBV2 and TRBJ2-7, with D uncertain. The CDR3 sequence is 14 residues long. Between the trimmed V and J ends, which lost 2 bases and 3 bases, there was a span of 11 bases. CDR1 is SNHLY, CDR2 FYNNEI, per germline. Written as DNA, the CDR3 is TGTGCCAGCAGTGAAAGGTCAGGTCTCTACGAGCAGTACTTC. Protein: CASSERSGLYEQYF.

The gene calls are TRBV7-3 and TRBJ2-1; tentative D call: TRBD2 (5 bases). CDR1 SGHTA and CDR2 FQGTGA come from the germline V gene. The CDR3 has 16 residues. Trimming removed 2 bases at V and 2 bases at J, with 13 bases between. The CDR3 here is CASSLQVGAPYNEQFF. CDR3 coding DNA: TGTGCCAGCAGCTTACAGGTGGGAGCCCCCTACAATGAGCAGTTCTTC.

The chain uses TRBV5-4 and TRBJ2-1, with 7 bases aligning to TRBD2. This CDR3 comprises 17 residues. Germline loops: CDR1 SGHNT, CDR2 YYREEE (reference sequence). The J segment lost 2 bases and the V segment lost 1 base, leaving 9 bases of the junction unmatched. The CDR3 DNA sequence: TGTGCCAGCAGCTTGTTAAATCACGGGAGGCCCTACAATGAGCAGTTCTTC. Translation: CASSLLNHGRPYNEQFF. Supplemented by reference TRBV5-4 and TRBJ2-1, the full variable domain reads ETGVTQSPTHLIKTRGQQVTLRCSSQSGHNTVSWYQQALGQGPQFIFQYYREEENGRGNFPPRFSGLQFPNYSSELNVNALELDDSALYLCASSLLNHGRPYNEQFFGPGTRLTVL.

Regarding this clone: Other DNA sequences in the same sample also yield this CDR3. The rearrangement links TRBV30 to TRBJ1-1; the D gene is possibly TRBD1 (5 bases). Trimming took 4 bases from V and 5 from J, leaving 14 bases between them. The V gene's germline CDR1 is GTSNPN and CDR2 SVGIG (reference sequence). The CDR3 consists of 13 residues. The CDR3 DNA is TGTGCCTGGAATCTGCAGGGAAGGACTGAAGCTTTCTTT. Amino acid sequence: CAWNLQGRTEAFF.

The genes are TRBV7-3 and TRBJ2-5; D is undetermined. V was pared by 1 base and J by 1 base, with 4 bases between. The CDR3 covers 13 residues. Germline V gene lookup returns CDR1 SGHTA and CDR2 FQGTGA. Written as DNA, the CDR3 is TGTGCCAGCAGCTTAAAGGTCCAAGAGACCCAGTACTTC. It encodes CASSLKVQETQYF.

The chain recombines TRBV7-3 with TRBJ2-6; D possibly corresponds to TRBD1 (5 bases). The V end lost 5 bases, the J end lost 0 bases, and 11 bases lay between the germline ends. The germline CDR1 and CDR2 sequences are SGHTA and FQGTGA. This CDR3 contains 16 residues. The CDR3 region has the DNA TGTGCCAGCAGCCACGGACACCTCTCTGGGGCCAACGTCCTGACTTTC. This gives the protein CASSHGHLSGANVLTF.

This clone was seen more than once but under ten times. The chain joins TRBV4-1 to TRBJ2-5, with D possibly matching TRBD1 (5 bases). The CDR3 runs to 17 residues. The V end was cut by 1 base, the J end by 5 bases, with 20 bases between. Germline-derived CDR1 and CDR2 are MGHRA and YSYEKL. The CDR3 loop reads CASSQGFGQGRRETQYF. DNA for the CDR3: TGCGCCAGCAGCCAAGGCTTCGGGCAGGGAAGGCGGGAGACCCAGTACTTC.

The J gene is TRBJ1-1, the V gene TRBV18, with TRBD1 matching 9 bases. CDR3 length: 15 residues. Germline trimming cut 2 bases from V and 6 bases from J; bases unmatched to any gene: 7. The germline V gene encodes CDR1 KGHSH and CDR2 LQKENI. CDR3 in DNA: TGTGCCAGCTCACCAACAAGACAGGGGGTGTCTGAAGCTTTCTTT. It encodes CASSPTRQGVSEAFF.

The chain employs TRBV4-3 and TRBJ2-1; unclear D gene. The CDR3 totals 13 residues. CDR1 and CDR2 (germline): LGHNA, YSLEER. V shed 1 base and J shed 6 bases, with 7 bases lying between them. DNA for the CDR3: TGCGCCAGCAGCCAAGTGGGGTTCAATGAGCAGTTCTTC. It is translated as CASSQVGFNEQFF.

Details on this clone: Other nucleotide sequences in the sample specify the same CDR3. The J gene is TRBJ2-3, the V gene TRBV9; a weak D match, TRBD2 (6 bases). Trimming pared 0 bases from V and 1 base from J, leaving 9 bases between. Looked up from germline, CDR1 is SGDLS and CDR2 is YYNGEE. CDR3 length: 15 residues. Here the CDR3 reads CASSVDGGGTDTQYF. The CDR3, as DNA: TGTGCCAGCAGCGTAGATGGAGGGGGCACAGATACGCAGTATTTT.

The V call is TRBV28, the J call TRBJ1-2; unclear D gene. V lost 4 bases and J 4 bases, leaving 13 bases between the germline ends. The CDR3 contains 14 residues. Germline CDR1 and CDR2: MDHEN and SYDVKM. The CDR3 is CASSYRAGVYGYTF. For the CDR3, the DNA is TGTGCCAGCAGTTATAGGGCGGGCGTCTATGGCTACACCTTC.

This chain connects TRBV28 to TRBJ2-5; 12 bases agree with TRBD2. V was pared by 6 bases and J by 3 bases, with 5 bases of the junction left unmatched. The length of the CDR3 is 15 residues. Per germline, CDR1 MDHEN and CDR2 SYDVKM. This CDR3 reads CASSPWTSGKETQYF. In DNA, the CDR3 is TGTGCCAGCAGCCCGTGGACTAGCGGGAAAGAGACCCAGTACTTC.

The CDR3 DNA is TGCGCCAGCAGCATGCAGGGGTCGAATGAGCAGTTCTTC. As protein: CASSMQGSNEQFF. V and J are TRBV5-1 and TRBJ2-1; D is perhaps TRBD1 (6 bases). This CDR3 contains 13 residues. Germline CDR1 SGHRS, CDR2 YFSETQ. V was cut by 4 bases and J by 7 bases, with 12 bases left in between.